A selection of T cell receptor beta chains follows, all from one sample in a study of sequential checkpoint blockade in melanoma. Profiled with immunoSEQ multiplex PCR; TCRdb holds only in-frame clones, not every one. Of roughly 2,700 clones in the sample, 23% were seen once. Sequences were derived from tumor tissue (inferred from file names), sampled from a patient given nivolumab and ipilimumab in sequence. These receptors were collected from a human donor with melanoma. CDR3s include the opening cysteine and the closing phenylalanine or tryptophan.

j_call: TRBJ1-5; v_call: TRBV6-8; cdr3_aa: CASSILRGDSFQPQHF
j_call: TRBJ2-7; v_call: TRBV9; cdr3_aa: CASSVGVRQDNEQYF
j_call: TRBJ1-3; v_call: TRBV18; cdr3_aa: CASSPDVLPGNTIYF
j_call: TRBJ1-2; v_call: TRBV5-1; cdr3_aa: CASTLGDRGPRTNYGYTF
j_call: TRBJ1-2; v_call: TRBV6-8; cdr3_aa: CASSYSAGARGYTF
j_call: TRBJ2-7; v_call: TRBV29-1; cdr3_aa: CSVEGVRESSYEQYF
j_call: TRBJ1-1; v_call: TRBV6-8; cdr3_aa: CATHQGAGTEAFF
j_call: TRBJ2-1; v_call: TRBV30; cdr3_aa: CAWGQGNYNEQFF
j_call: TRBJ2-1; v_call: TRBV11-3; cdr3_aa: CASRGRTAHNEQFF
j_call: TRBJ1-2; v_call: TRBV6-1; cdr3_aa: CASSEDGTYYGYTF
j_call: TRBJ1-1; v_call: TRBV19; cdr3_aa: CASNRARNTEAFF
j_call: TRBJ2-3; v_call: TRBV6-8; cdr3_aa: CASSKTSGEFTDTQYF
j_call: TRBJ1-2; v_call: TRBV11-3; cdr3_aa: CASSRGQGDYGYTF
j_call: TRBJ2-3; v_call: TRBV6-8; cdr3_aa: CASSYSRLPPGTDTQYF
j_call: TRBJ1-2; v_call: TRBV6-8; cdr3_aa: CASSYGTGTYGYTF
j_call: TRBJ1-1; v_call: TRBV29-1; cdr3_aa: CSAPGGVANTEAFF
j_call: TRBJ1-6; v_call: TRBV10-3; cdr3_aa: CAISESGDVVGNSPLHF
j_call: TRBJ1-5; v_call: TRBV30; cdr3_aa: CAWSIYSNQPQHF
j_call: TRBJ1-2; v_call: TRBV6-8; cdr3_aa: CASSWDRGRNGYTF
j_call: TRBJ1-2; v_call: TRBV6-8; cdr3_aa: CASSQETGDYGYTF
j_call: TRBJ1-2; v_call: TRBV11-3; cdr3_aa: CASSSNGDRGLNGYTF
j_call: TRBJ1-6; v_call: TRBV19; cdr3_aa: CASRGAGFNSPLHF
j_call: TRBJ2-2; v_call: TRBV6-8; cdr3_aa: CASSSGQWNTGELFF
j_call: TRBJ1-2; v_call: TRBV12-5; cdr3_aa: CASSGQGNYGYTF
j_call: TRBJ2-3; v_call: TRBV9; cdr3_aa: CASRSPGAGTDTQYF
j_call: TRBJ1-2; v_call: TRBV9; cdr3_aa: CASSVAGSGYGYTF
j_call: TRBJ1-1; v_call: TRBV9; cdr3_aa: CASSRGSTEAFF
j_call: TRBJ1-4; v_call: TRBV11-3; cdr3_aa: CASSQQGSNEKLFF
j_call: TRBJ1-5; v_call: TRBV4-1; cdr3_aa: CASSQVLRGDQPQHF
j_call: TRBJ1-1; v_call: TRBV6-8; cdr3_aa: CASRRPTGLNTEAFF
j_call: TRBJ1-4; v_call: TRBV19; cdr3_aa: CASNAGQTNEKLFF
j_call: TRBJ2-1; v_call: TRBV11-3; cdr3_aa: CASSLTPTVHEQFF
j_call: TRBJ1-2; v_call: TRBV11-3; cdr3_aa: CASSLAGLGMDYGYTF
j_call: TRBJ2-7; v_call: TRBV9; cdr3_aa: CASSRGGTSYEQYF
j_call: TRBJ1-1; v_call: TRBV6-8; cdr3_aa: CASSGARVGTEAFF
j_call: TRBJ1-1; v_call: TRBV11-3; cdr3_aa: CASSSFGGLNTEAFF
j_call: TRBJ1-5; v_call: TRBV19; cdr3_aa: CASSILYTNSNQPQHF
j_call: TRBJ1-2; v_call: TRBV19; cdr3_aa: CASLGVYGYTF
j_call: TRBJ1-1; v_call: TRBV11-3; cdr3_aa: CASSFGTGVLNTEAFF
j_call: TRBJ2-5; v_call: TRBV6-8; cdr3_aa: CASSYSGGEWETQYF
j_call: TRBJ2-7; v_call: TRBV19; cdr3_aa: CASSTPGLILEQYF
j_call: TRBJ1-1; v_call: TRBV19; cdr3_aa: CASSPARAEAFF
j_call: TRBJ2-7; v_call: TRBV18; cdr3_aa: CASSPNRRGGTYEQYF
j_call: TRBJ1-6; v_call: TRBV11-3; cdr3_aa: CASSSQGGGNSPLHF
j_call: TRBJ2-7; v_call: TRBV9; cdr3_aa: CASSVGQASYEQYF
j_call: TRBJ2-2; v_call: TRBV9; cdr3_aa: CASSGGPVAGELFF
j_call: TRBJ2-5; v_call: TRBV19; cdr3_aa: CASSTVSVGETQYF
j_call: TRBJ2-1; v_call: TRBV23-1; cdr3_aa: CASSLGGGGEQFF
j_call: TRBJ2-1; v_call: TRBV6-8; cdr3_aa: CATRSLAGEGEQFF
j_call: TRBJ1-2; v_call: TRBV18; cdr3_aa: CASARQVYGYTF
j_call: TRBJ2-5; v_call: TRBV29-1; cdr3_aa: CSVDRGLPSETQYF
j_call: TRBJ1-5; v_call: TRBV25-1; cdr3_aa: CASSEYGSNQPQHF
j_call: TRBJ1-2; v_call: TRBV6-8; cdr3_aa: CASRVGSYGYTF
j_call: TRBJ2-3; v_call: TRBV19; cdr3_aa: CASSVQGVRTDTQYF
j_call: TRBJ1-4; v_call: TRBV11-3; cdr3_aa: CASSPIGTFGEKLFF
j_call: TRBJ1-3; v_call: TRBV19; cdr3_aa: CASSPSLTVFAGNTIYF
j_call: TRBJ1-5; v_call: TRBV12-5; cdr3_aa: CASKLGSTNQPQHF
j_call: TRBJ2-3; v_call: TRBV7-7; cdr3_aa: CASSLEGPLVGDTQYF